This T cell receptor (beta chain) stems from a study of blood T cell repertoires in COVID-19. Some clones are missing from TCRdb's copy, which holds only in-frame ones; the method was immunoSEQ multiplex PCR. The data show 200,000 to 250,000 clones, approximately 85% seen once. This CDR3 has 12 residues. Germline V gene data show CDR1 as SEHNR and CDR2 as FQNEAQ (reference sequence). Trimming took 5 bases from V and 9 from J, leaving 11 bases between them. The rearrangement joins TRBV7-9 to TRBJ2-1, with a possible D match to TRBD2 (6 bases). This sequence was found in a man aged 50 or older with COVID-19, enrolled during active disease. Sequencing used peripheral blood. The CDR3 bases are TGTGCCAGCAGCGATAGCGGTTTTGAGCAGTTCTTC. It specifies CASSDSGFEQFF. Combining the CDR3 with reference TRBV7-9 and TRBJ2-1 gives the whole variable domain DTGVSQNPRHKITKRGQNVTFRCDPISEHNRLYWYRQTLGQGPEFLTYFQNEAQLEKSRLLSDRFSAERPKGSFSTLEIQRTEQGDSAMYLCASSDSGFEQFFGPGTRLTVL.